This T cell receptor (beta chain) was sequenced in a study of cytomegalovirus exposure and HLA in healthy donors. Overall study: The platform used for the approximately 130 validation repertoires matched that of the roughly 700 first-cohort repertoires, a later analysis reported.

General study points: Within the 130 or so validation repertoires, first-cohort TCR clusters tended to co-occur, according to a later analysis. Across donors, most TCRs were seen rarely, yet some public ones were widespread.

The protocol was immunoSEQ multiplex PCR, while the TCRdb copy is restricted to in-frame clones and leaves out a portion. The data show roughly 280,000 clones, 65% to 90% seen once. As for this clone: No antigen is known for it.

Germline V gene sequence: CDR1 MNHEY, CDR2 SMNVEV (reference sequence). The CDR3 spans 13 residues. Trimming took off 2 bases at V and 5 bases at J, with 7 bases between the two ends. Donors came from a validation cohort of 90 to 150 subjects, distinct from the first 666-subject cohort. This chain uses TRBV27 with TRBJ2-1; no clear D. The source is a woman between 18 and 30 years old in good health and CMV-seronegative. Sequenced input: PBMCs. The CDR3 bases are TGTGCCAGCAGTTTACGTCGTAACAATGAGCAGTTCTTC. It yields the protein CASSLRRNNEQFF.